This T cell receptor beta chain was retrieved from a study of blood T cells in healthy people across ages. The CDR3 covers 15 residues. The germline gives CDR1 DFQATT, CDR2 SNEGSKA (reference sequence). After removal of 6 bases from V and 6 bases from J, the junction contained 10 bases not matched to a gene. Healthy individuals of Caucasian origin from Russia, aged about 6 to 100, served as donors. A second PCR of about 7 to 12 cycles used a sample-barcoded 5' primer and a J-beta primer mix. From each sample, at least 2.5 million paired-end reads containing CDR3 were obtained. TCRdb itself ran the 5' RACE reads through MiXCR, one entry per CDR3 protein. The sample consists of over 700,000 distinct CDR3 sequences, approximately 55% of them appearing once.

This rearrangement joins TRBV20-1 to TRBJ1-6, with 8 bases identical to TRBD1. The TCR originated in an older man in good health. Sequencing input: blood. This chain's CDR3 is CSALPRTGFNSPLHF. The CDR3 bases are TGCAGTGCCCTCCCCAGGACAGGGTTTAATTCACCCCTCCACTTT.